The sequence of this T cell receptor (beta chain) was determined in a study of a mutant IDH1 vaccine in newly diagnosed glioma (dated by TCRdb to the early 2020s). At the level of the whole study: Of the roughly 32 patients who were treated, about 62% were male and around 40% were female, and the mean age was around 40 years. Prior to enrollment, patients had been given standard therapy consisting of radiotherapy alone, temozolomide alone, or radiochemotherapy with temozolomide, with the combination given to most patients. Six visits were used for peripheral blood collection: V03 (baseline), V05, V07, V10, V12 and V13. Longitudinal TCRB deep sequencing was performed for about two dozen treated patients wherever samples were available for exploratory analyses.

Paper-wide results and their limitations: The authors noted that analyses of patient blood samples could not be reproduced because of sample limitations. No apparent relationship was observed between pseudoprogression and alterations in the top peripheral T cell clonotypes detected by TCRB sequencing. Selection of PBMC samples for TCRB deep sequencing was based on availability. Immune responses induced by the vaccine were seen in 93.3% of patients across multiple MHC alleles.

The time point label on this specimen signifies: baseline, week 1 (first vaccination visit). The treatment or condition label corresponds to: pre-vaccination baseline after standard-of-care therapy. All donors had newly diagnosed IDH1-mutant astrocytomas of WHO grade 3 or 4 that showed loss of nuclear ATRX. The samples were drawn from NOA16, a multicentre, single-arm, open-label phase I trial in Germany that tested a mutant IDH1 peptide vaccine in humans for the first time. For immunogenicity testing, the blood drawn at visit V03 was used as the baseline sample. The DNeasy Blood and Tissue Kit was used to extract genomic DNA from EDTA blood for TCRB sequencing. Details on this clone: No cognate antigen has been identified for it. No qualities accompany the bases; no much larger clone lies one base away.

The library was generated by the immunoSEQ multiplex PCR assay. The hsTCRB Kit was used according to the manufacturer's protocol to amplify rearranged TCR beta chain sequences. An Illumina MiSeq was used to sequence the TCRB libraries. The paper's data handling went like this. The kit vendor's proprietary platform handled demultiplexing, trimming and gene mapping. Drawn from immuneACCESS, this table holds only the in-frame rearrangements with V and J called that TCRdb kept. Clones are partly lost; checked studies trace under half to an unresolved V gene and leave the rest unexplained. That table furnishes V, J and clone size, whereas the DNA furnished D and trimming. The sample table shows about 20,000 clones, and approximately 86% are seen once. The leading ten clones occupy less than 5.5% of the sample. The clonotype comes from a man in his forties with glioma. The specimen comprised PBMCs, sampled from a glioma patient treated with radiotherapy, temozolomide or both.

The bases are TGTGCCAGTAGGCTGGGGGCGAACACCGGGGAGCTGTTTTTT. Its product reads: CASRLGANTGELFF. In this chain, TRBV19 is recombined with TRBJ2-2; the D gene cannot be resolved beyond TRBD1 or TRBD2, each matching 5 bases. CDR1 and CDR2 were assigned from the germline V gene (reference sequence) as LNHDA and SQIVND. V is cut by 6 bases and J by 0 bases, and the space between the germline ends is 8 bases. The CDR3 goes from the cysteine to the phenylalanine over 14 residues. Only the CDR3 part of the read is kept: 42 bases, read in frame from the first base.